This entry lists 30 T cell receptor beta chains sequenced from one sample in a study of blood T cell repertoires in COVID-19. Produced via immunoSEQ multiplex PCR; TCRdb's table is partial and in-frame only. This table holds 410,000 or so clones, approximately 91% found once. Sequencing used peripheral blood. The receptors stem from a woman aged 40 to 49 with COVID-19, enrolled during active disease.

The chain recombines TRBV18 with TRBJ1-1; no definite D call. The CDR3 totals 15 residues. Per the germline V gene, CDR1 is KGHSH and CDR2 is LQKENI. Deletions cut 5 bases from V and 5 bases from J, with 18 bases between. CDR3 nucleotides: TGTGCCAGCTCAACCATTGAGGGAGGTGGAACTGAAGCTTTCTTT. Protein sequence: CASSTIEGGGTEAFF.

The chain is built from TRBV11-2 and TRBJ1-3, with 7 bases lining up with TRBD1. The CDR3 is 15 amino acids. In germline, CDR1 is SGHAT, CDR2 FQNNGV. Germline trimming cut 3 bases from V and 0 bases from J; bases unmatched to any gene: 2. CDR3 protein: CASSLNRGSGNTIYF. The CDR3, as DNA: TGTGCCAGCAGCTTGAACAGGGGCTCTGGAAACACCATATATTTT.

CDR3 region: CATSDRGNTGELFF. Written as DNA, the CDR3 is TGTGCCACCAGCGACAGGGGAAACACCGGGGAGCTGTTTTTT. The rearrangement uses TRBV24-1 and TRBJ2-2; 8 positions agree with TRBD1. The CDR3 runs to 14 residues. The germline V gene encodes CDR1 KGHDR and CDR2 SFDVKD. V dropped 7 bases and J dropped 2; count of bases not matched to a gene: 2.

The V and J genes are TRBV11-2 and TRBJ2-2; D is undetermined. The CDR3 spans 16 residues. V dropped 3 bases and J dropped 0 bases, with 11 bases sitting between them. Germline V gives CDR1 SGHAT, CDR2 FQNNGV. CDR3 bases: TGTGCCAGCAGCTTGATGAGACTCACGAACACCGGGGAGCTGTTTTTT. As protein: CASSLMRLTNTGELFF.

The chain links TRBV19 to TRBJ1-1, with a possible D match to TRBD1 (5 bases). Trimming took 7 bases from V and 0 from J, leaving 12 bases between them. The CDR3 has 14 amino acids. Germline-derived CDR1 and CDR2 are LNHDA and SQIVND (reference sequence). The chain's CDR3 is CASNTAGMNTEAFF. DNA of the CDR3: TGTGCCAGTAACACCGCAGGGATGAACACTGAAGCTTTCTTT. Looking up the rest from reference TRBV19 and TRBJ1-1 gives the full variable domain: DGGITQSPKYLFRKEGQNVTLSCEQNLNHDAMYWYRQDPGQGLRLIYYSQIVNDFQKGDIAEGYSVSREKKESFPLTVTSAQKNPTAFYLCASNTAGMNTEAFFGQGTRLTVV.

The chain uses TRBV28 and TRBJ1-1, with 7 positions matching TRBD1. CDR3 length: 15 residues. With V trimmed by 5 bases and J by 3 bases, 9 bases remained unmatched. From germline, CDR1 is MDHEN and CDR2 SYDVKM. The CDR3 DNA follows: TGTGCCAGCAGTCCTCACAGGGGATATGACACTGAAGCTTTCTTT. This sequence encodes CASSPHRGYDTEAFF.

J is TRBJ1-1 and V is TRBV13, with TRBD1 as a possible D gene (6 bases). CDR1 and CDR2 from the germline V gene are PRHDT and FYEKMQ (reference sequence). The ends were cut back, 5 bases at V and 5 bases at J, with 18 bases in the middle. The CDR3 contains 15 residues. CDR3 nucleotide sequence: TGTGCCAGCAGCACAACAGGGACGAAGGGTACTGAAGCTTTCTTT. It encodes CASSTTGTKGTEAFF. The whole variable domain, filled in from reference TRBV13 and TRBJ1-1, reads AAGVIQSPRHLIKEKRETATLKCYPIPRHDTVYWYQQGPGQDPQFLISFYEKMQSDKGSIPDRFSAQQFSDYHSELNMSSLELGDSALYFCASSTTGTKGTEAFFGQGTRLTVV.

The chain employs TRBV6-5 and TRBJ2-3; D remains unclear. CDR1 MNHEY and CDR2 SVGAGI come from the germline V gene. The germline V and J ends were trimmed by 4 bases and 9 bases, with 14 bases remaining between them. The CDR3 is made up of 13 amino acids. For the CDR3, the DNA is TGTGCCAGCAGTTCCACCGGCGCGAGGACGCAGTATTTT. Encoded protein: CASSSTGARTQYF.

The chain is built from TRBV5-5 and TRBJ1-5; 7 nucleotides align to TRBD1. There are 15 residues in the CDR3. V shed 3 bases, J shed 5 bases, and the junction held 8 bases outside the gene matches. Germline assignment: CDR1 SGHKS and CDR2 YYEKEE (reference sequence). The CDR3 region is CASSSQGPGYQPQHF. CDR3 DNA: TGTGCCAGCAGCTCACAGGGGCCGGGGTATCAGCCCCAGCATTTT.

The J gene is TRBJ2-5, the V gene TRBV28, with D possibly being TRBD2 (6 bases). This CDR3 is built from 14 residues. Germline V gene data show CDR1 as MDHEN and CDR2 as SYDVKM. The V end was cut by 2 bases, the J end by 1 base, with 8 bases between. The chain's CDR3 is CASSLAGSQETQYF. Here the CDR3 DNA reads TGTGCCAGCAGTTTAGCCGGGAGCCAAGAGACCCAGTACTTC.

The V gene is TRBV9, the J gene TRBJ2-7, with D uncertain. Germline CDR1 and CDR2: SGDLS and YYNGEE. V gave up 4 bases and J gave up 8 bases, with 16 bases separating them. The CDR3 has 13 residues. The CDR3 DNA reads as TGTGCCAGCAGCATACATCAGACAATCCAGCAGTACTTC. The encoded protein is CASSIHQTIQQYF. Combining the CDR3 with reference TRBV9 and TRBJ2-7 gives the whole variable domain DSGVTQTPKHLITATGQRVTLRCSPRSGDLSVYWYQQSLDQGLQFLIQYYNGEERAKGNILERFSAQQFPDLHSELNLSSLELGDSALYFCASSIHQTIQQYFGPGTRLTVT.

V and J are TRBV7-2 and TRBJ2-7; 7 bases are shared with TRBD1. J lost 2 bases, V lost 5 bases, and 6 bases had no gene match. The CDR3 totals 14 residues. Germline values: CDR1 SGHTA, CDR2 FQGNSA. In DNA, the CDR3 is TGTGCCAGCAGCCGGGACAGCCGTCCCTACGAGCAGTACTTC. This translates into CASSRDSRPYEQYF.

This chain uses TRBV9 with TRBJ2-3; a possible D gene is TRBD2 (6 bases). In germline, CDR1 is SGDLS, CDR2 YYNGEE. The CDR3 runs to 15 residues. V gave up 2 bases and J gave up 0 bases, with 10 bases separating them. The CDR3 DNA is TGTGCCAGCAGCGTCTCCGGGGGAAGCACAGATACGCAGTATTTT. It codes for CASSVSGGSTDTQYF.

This chain links TRBV27 with TRBJ1-2; 8 bases match TRBD1. Germline V lookup: CDR1 MNHEY, CDR2 SMNVEV (reference sequence). The CDR3 runs 14 residues. V trimming: 6 bases; J trimming: 0 bases; junction bases outside the gene matches: 3. The CDR3 nucleotides are TGTGCCAGCAGCACGACAGGGGCTAACTATGGCTACACCTTC. The encoded protein is CASSTTGANYGYTF.

The rearrangement joins TRBV24-1 to TRBJ1-5, with 9 bases matching TRBD1. The CDR3 runs to 15 residues. Trimming took 3 bases from V and 4 from J; bases not matched to a gene: 3. Germline CDR1 reads KGHDR; CDR2 reads SFDVKD. The chain's CDR3 is CATSDAGTGNQPQHF. CDR3 coding DNA: TGTGCCACCAGTGATGCCGGGACAGGGAATCAGCCCCAGCATTTT.

The V gene is TRBV2, the J gene TRBJ2-1, with 10 bases matching TRBD2. Germline CDR1 SNHLY, CDR2 FYNNEI. Trimming cost V 2 bases and J 6 bases; bases outside gene matches: 4. This CDR3 region has 15 residues. The CDR3 region is CASSEFSGGLNEQFF. CDR3 sequence (DNA): TGTGCCAGCAGTGAATTTAGCGGGGGGCTCAATGAGCAGTTCTTC. Full variable domain (rest looked up from reference TRBV2 and TRBJ2-1): EPEVTQTPSHQVTQMGQEVILRCVPISNHLYFYWYRQILGQKVEFLVSFYNNEISEKSEIFDDQFSVERPDGSNFTLKIRSTKLEDSAMYFCASSEFSGGLNEQFFGPGTRLTVL.

The rearrangement joins TRBV7-9 to TRBJ2-2, with a tentative D call TRBD1 (6 bases). Per the germline V gene, CDR1 is SEHNR and CDR2 is FQNEAQ (reference sequence). Trimming pared 7 bases from V and 6 bases from J, leaving 15 bases between. The CDR3 is 14 residues long. CDR3 in DNA: TGTGCCAGCAACGATCAGGGGTACGCCGGGGAGCTGTTTTTT. Encoded protein: CASNDQGYAGELFF.

The chain combines TRBV28 with TRBJ2-2, with a tentative D call TRBD2 (5 bases). The CDR3 contains 16 residues. Per germline, CDR1 MDHEN and CDR2 SYDVKM. The V end was cut by 6 bases, the J end by 5 bases, with 19 bases between. The DNA of the CDR3 is TGTGCCAGCAGCCCACGGGATTACCCTTGGACCGGGGAGCTGTTTTTT. Protein sequence: CASSPRDYPWTGELFF.

This chain joins TRBV28 and TRBJ2-1, with 8 bases that match TRBD2. The CDR3 extends over 18 amino acids. Trimming at V came to 3 bases and at J to 1 base, leaving 11 bases not matched to a gene. Looked up from germline, CDR1 is MDHEN and CDR2 is SYDVKM. The CDR3 sequence is CASSLYAGGSTSYNEQFF. The CDR3 bases are TGTGCCAGCAGTTTGTATGCGGGAGGTTCGACGTCCTACAATGAGCAGTTCTTC.

This rearrangement joins TRBV6-5 to TRBJ2-3, with D possibly being TRBD1 (5 bases). V was shortened by 6 bases and J by 6 bases, with 19 bases between the two germline ends. CDR3 length: 15 amino acids. Germline V lookup: CDR1 MNHEY, CDR2 SVGAGI. In DNA form, the CDR3 reads TGTGCCAGCAGGAGACAGAGTCTAGTAGGGGATACGCAGTATTTT. This translates into CASRRQSLVGDTQYF.

This clone was observed a single time. This rearrangement joins TRBV20-1 to TRBJ1-2, with 7 bases identical to TRBD1. The CDR3 runs to 11 residues. V trimming: 5 bases; J trimming: 8 bases; junction bases outside the gene matches: 5. CDR1 DFQATT and CDR2 SNEGSKA come from the germline V gene (reference sequence). CDR3 DNA sequence: TGCAGTGCTTTGACAGGGAAAGGCTACACCTTC. Translated: CSALTGKGYTF.

This rearrangement joins TRBV7-9 to TRBJ1-1; D is uncertain. Germline V gives CDR1 SEHNR, CDR2 FQNEAQ (reference sequence). Trimming pared 5 bases from V and 0 bases from J, leaving 10 bases between. The length of the CDR3 is 14 residues. CDR3 in DNA: TGTGCCAGCAGCCCGGAGCGGGTGAACACTGAAGCTTTCTTT. Encoded protein: CASSPERVNTEAFF.

The CDR3 loop reads CASSQDRRLRTDTQYF. As DNA, the CDR3 is TGCGCCAGCAGCCAAGATCGACGGCTGAGGACAGATACGCAGTATTTT. The rearrangement uses TRBV4-3 and TRBJ2-3; D is unclear. Trimming removed 0 bases at V and 3 bases at J, with 13 bases between. The CDR3 length is 16 residues. Per germline, CDR1 LGHNA and CDR2 YSLEER.

The gene calls are TRBV5-6 and TRBJ2-5; TRBD2 agrees at 9 bases. Germline CDR1 is SGHDT and CDR2 is YYEEEE. The junction had 18 bases not matched to a gene; V was cut back by 4 bases and J by 5 bases. There are 18 residues in the CDR3. This chain's CDR3 is CASSPPGLATLSSETQYF. Written as DNA, the CDR3 is TGTGCCAGCAGCCCCCCGGGACTAGCTACCCTCTCCAGCGAGACCCAGTACTTC.

The rearrangement uses TRBV19 and TRBJ1-1; D is perhaps TRBD1 (6 bases). Trimming removed 4 bases from V and 4 bases from J, with 10 bases in between. The CDR3 covers 13 residues. CDR1 is LNHDA, CDR2 SQIVND, per germline (reference sequence). DNA of the CDR3: TGTGCCAGTAGTAACCAAGGGGGCACTGAAGCTTTCTTT. As protein: CASSNQGGTEAFF.

This chain uses TRBV28 with TRBJ2-1; 9 positions agree with TRBD1. Germline CDR1 reads MDHEN; CDR2 reads SYDVKM. V dropped 0 bases and J dropped 8; count of bases not matched to a gene: 5. The CDR3 contains 15 residues. The CDR3 protein is CASSLWGQGLDEQFF. In DNA form, the CDR3 reads TGTGCCAGCAGTTTATGGGGACAGGGCCTCGATGAGCAGTTCTTC.

The chain links TRBV9 to TRBJ1-6, with D possibly matching TRBD1 (6 bases). Germline V gene data show CDR1 as SGDLS and CDR2 as YYNGEE. The V end lost 3 bases, the J end lost 7 bases, and 17 bases lay between the germline ends. This CDR3 has 16 amino acids. The CDR3 DNA follows: TGTGCCAGCAGCGCCCGCCCAGGGGTCCTAAATTCACCCCTCCACTTT. It codes for CASSARPGVLNSPLHF.

This clone was seen repeatedly, ten times or more. The V call is TRBV10-2, the J call TRBJ1-1; 7 bases are a match to TRBD1. CDR1 WSHSY and CDR2 SAAADI come from the germline V gene. The V and J ends lost 6 bases and 6 bases, in that order; junction bases with no gene match: 7. The CDR3 sequence is 13 residues long. The CDR3 is CASRTGQGAEAFF. The CDR3, as DNA: TGCGCCAGCAGGACGGGCCAGGGGGCTGAAGCTTTCTTT.

The gene calls are TRBV6-2 or TRBV6-3 and TRBJ1-2; D not certain. Trimming took 5 bases from V and 4 from J, leaving 14 bases between them. The CDR3 extends over 14 amino acids. Germline lookup yields CDR1 MNHEY and CDR2 SVGEGT. The CDR3 DNA follows: TGTGCCAGCAGTGGTCGGACGGAGGGCTATGGCTACACCTTC. Translated, it gives CASSGRTEGYGYTF.

The V and J genes are TRBV5-6 and TRBJ1-4; 11 bases match TRBD1. The V and J ends lost 5 bases and 3 bases, in that order; junction bases with no gene match: 9. The CDR3 is 17 residues long. The germline gives CDR1 SGHDT, CDR2 YYEEEE. The CDR3 is CASSYTGQGVANEKLFF. CDR3 DNA sequence: TGTGCCAGCAGTTACACGGGACAGGGGGTGGCTAATGAAAAACTGTTTTTT.